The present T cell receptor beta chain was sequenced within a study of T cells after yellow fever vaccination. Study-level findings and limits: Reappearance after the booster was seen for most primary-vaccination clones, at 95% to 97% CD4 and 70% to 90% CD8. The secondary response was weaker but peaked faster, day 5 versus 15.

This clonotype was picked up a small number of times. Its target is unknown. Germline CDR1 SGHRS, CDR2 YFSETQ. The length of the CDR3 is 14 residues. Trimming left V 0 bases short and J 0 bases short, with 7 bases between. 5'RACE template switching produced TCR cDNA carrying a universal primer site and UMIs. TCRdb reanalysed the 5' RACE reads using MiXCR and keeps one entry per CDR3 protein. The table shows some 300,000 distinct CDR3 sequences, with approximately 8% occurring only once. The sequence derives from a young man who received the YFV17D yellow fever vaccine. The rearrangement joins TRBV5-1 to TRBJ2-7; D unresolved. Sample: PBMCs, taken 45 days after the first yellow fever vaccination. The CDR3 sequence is CASSLESYSYEQYF. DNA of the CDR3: TGCGCCAGCAGCTTGGAGTCCTACTCCTACGAGCAGTACTTC.